These 7 T cell receptor beta chains were sequenced from one sample in a study of response to subunit inactivated influenza vaccine. TCRdb ran MiXCR on the RT-PCR reads and lists one entry per CDR3 protein. The data hold about 500,000 distinct CDR3 sequences, with 16% observed a single time. Sequenced here: CD4+ T cells sorted from PBMCs, sampled roughly 24 months after vaccination. The source of these receptors is a man between 45 and 75 years old who received an inactivated influenza vaccine.

The chain links TRBV5-1 to TRBJ2-5, with D possibly being TRBD1 or TRBD2 (5 bases each). The CDR3 has 14 residues. V was clipped by 3 bases and J by 4 bases, with 13 bases between them. CDR1 and CDR2 (germline): SGHRS, YFSETQ. The CDR3 sequence is CASSSGPPGETQYF. In nucleotides, the CDR3 is TGCGCCAGCAGCTCGGGACCTCCTGGAGAGACCCAGTACTTC.

This clonotype occurred a few times. V gene TRBV24-1 combines with J gene TRBJ2-1, with TRBD2 matching 7 bases. CDR1 is KGHDR and CDR2 is SFDVKD in the germline V gene. CDR3 length: 12 residues. V was clipped by 3 bases and J by 10 bases; unmatched bases: 2. CDR3 coding DNA: TGTGCCACCAGTGATCAACTAGCGGAGCAGTTCTTC. Residues: CATSDQLAEQFF.

In this sample, this clonotype turned up a few times. The rearrangement joins TRBV24-1 to TRBJ2-1; 8 nucleotides line up with TRBD2. CDR3 size: 15 residues. The ends lost 4 bases at V and 3 bases at J; junction bases unmatched: 4. Germline CDR1 KGHDR, CDR2 SFDVKD. For the CDR3, the DNA is TGTGCCACCAGTGACGGGGGGGCACTCTACAATGAGCAGTTCTTC. It yields the protein CATSDGGALYNEQFF.

The chain links TRBV6-5 to TRBJ2-1, with unresolved D. Germline assignment: CDR1 MNHEY and CDR2 SVGAGI. Trimming shortened V by 2 bases and J by 7 bases, and 15 bases separated the two germline ends. The CDR3 has 15 residues. This CDR3 reads CASSYGRTIQNEQFF. CDR3 nucleotides: TGTGCCAGCAGTTACGGGCGGACCATCCAAAATGAGCAGTTCTTC.

This clonotype is a singleton in its sample. The rearrangement joins TRBV4-2 to TRBJ2-1, with TRBD2 identical over 8 bases. J gave up 0 bases and V 4 bases, and 2 bases lay outside the gene matches. Germline CDR1 reads LGHNA; CDR2 reads YNFKEQ. The CDR3 covers 15 residues. In DNA form, the CDR3 reads TGTGCCAGCAGCCCCGGGAGGGCCTCCTACAATGAGCAGTTCTTC. Translating it yields CASSPGRASYNEQFF.

J is TRBJ2-1 and V is TRBV20-1, with D hard to call. Looked up from germline, CDR1 is DFQATT and CDR2 is SNEGSKA (reference sequence). The CDR3 runs to 19 residues. V was pared by 3 bases and J by 2 bases, with 26 bases between. CDR3 in amino acids: CSARSPVGFGTKAYNEQFF. The CDR3 nucleotides are TGCAGTGCTAGGTCCCCCGTGGGGTTTGGCACTAAAGCCTACAATGAGCAGTTCTTC.

This clonotype was picked up many times. This rearrangement joins TRBV20-1 to TRBJ2-1; 10 bases line up with TRBD2. Germline V CDR1 and CDR2: DFQATT, SNEGSKA (reference sequence). J gave up 8 bases and V 3 bases, and 13 bases lay outside the gene matches. The CDR3 is made up of 16 amino acids. DNA for the CDR3: TGCAGTGCTAGGCAGGCTTCAAGCGGGAGGGCCCATGAGCAGTTCTTC. As protein: CSARQASSGRAHEQFF.